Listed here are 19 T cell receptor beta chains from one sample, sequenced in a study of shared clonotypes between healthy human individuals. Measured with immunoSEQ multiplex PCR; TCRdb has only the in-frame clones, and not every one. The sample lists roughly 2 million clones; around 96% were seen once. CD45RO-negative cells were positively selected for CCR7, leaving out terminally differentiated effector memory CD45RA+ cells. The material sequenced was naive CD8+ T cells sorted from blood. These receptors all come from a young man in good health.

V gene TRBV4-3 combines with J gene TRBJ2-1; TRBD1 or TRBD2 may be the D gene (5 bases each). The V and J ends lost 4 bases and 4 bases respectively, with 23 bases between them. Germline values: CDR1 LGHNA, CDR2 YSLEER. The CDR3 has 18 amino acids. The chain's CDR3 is CASSPGPIGLEGYNEQFF. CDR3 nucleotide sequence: TGCGCCAGCAGCCCGGGACCTATCGGCCTCGAGGGGTACAATGAGCAGTTCTTC.

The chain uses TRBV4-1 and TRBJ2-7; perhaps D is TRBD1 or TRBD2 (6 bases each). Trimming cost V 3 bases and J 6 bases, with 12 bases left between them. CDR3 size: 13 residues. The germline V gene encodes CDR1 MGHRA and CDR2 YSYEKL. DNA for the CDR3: TGCGCCAGCAGCCATTTAGGGGGGCTCGAGCAGTACTTC. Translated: CASSHLGGLEQYF.

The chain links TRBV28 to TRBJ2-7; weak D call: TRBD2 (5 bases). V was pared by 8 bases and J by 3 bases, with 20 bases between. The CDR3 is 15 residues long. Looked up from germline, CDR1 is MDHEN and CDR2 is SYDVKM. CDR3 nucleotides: TGTGCCAGCCAAGGACGAGGGCTTCTGAACTACGAGCAGTACTTC. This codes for CASQGRGLLNYEQYF. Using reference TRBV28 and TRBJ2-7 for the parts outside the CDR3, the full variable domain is DVKVTQSSRYLVKRTGEKVFLECVQDMDHENMFWYRQDPGLGLRLIYFSYDVKMKEKGDIPEGYSVSREKKERFSLILESASTNQTSMYLCASQGRGLLNYEQYFGPGTRLTVT.

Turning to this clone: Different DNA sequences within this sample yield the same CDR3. CDR3 region: CASSSRTSYEQYF. The CDR3 DNA reads TGTGCCAGCAGTTCTCGGACTAGCTACGAGCAGTACTTC. The chain uses TRBV27 and TRBJ2-7; 7 bases fit TRBD2. Trimming cost V 4 bases and J 3 bases; bases outside gene matches: 3. In germline, CDR1 is MNHEY, CDR2 SMNVEV (reference sequence). The CDR3 has 13 residues.

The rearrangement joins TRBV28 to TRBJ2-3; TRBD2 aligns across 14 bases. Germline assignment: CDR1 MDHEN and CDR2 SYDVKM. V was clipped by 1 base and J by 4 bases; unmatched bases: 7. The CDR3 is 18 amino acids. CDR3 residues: CASSLLGLAGELADTQYF. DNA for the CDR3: TGTGCCAGCAGTTTATTGGGACTAGCGGGAGAGCTAGCAGATACGCAGTATTTT.

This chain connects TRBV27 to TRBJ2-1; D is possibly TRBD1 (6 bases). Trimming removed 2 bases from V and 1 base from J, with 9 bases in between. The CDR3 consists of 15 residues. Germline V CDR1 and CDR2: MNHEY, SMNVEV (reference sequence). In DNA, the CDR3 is TGTGCCAGCAGTTTACGCGGACAGTCCTACAATGAGCAGTTCTTC. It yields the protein CASSLRGQSYNEQFF.

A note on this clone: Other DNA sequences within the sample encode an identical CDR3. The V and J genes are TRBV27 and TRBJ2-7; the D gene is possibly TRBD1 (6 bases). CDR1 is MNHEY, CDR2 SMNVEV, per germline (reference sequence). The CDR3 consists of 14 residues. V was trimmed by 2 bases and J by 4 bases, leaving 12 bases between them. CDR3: CASSLGATGYEQYF. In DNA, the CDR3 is TGTGCCAGCAGTTTAGGGGCCACAGGGTACGAGCAGTACTTC.

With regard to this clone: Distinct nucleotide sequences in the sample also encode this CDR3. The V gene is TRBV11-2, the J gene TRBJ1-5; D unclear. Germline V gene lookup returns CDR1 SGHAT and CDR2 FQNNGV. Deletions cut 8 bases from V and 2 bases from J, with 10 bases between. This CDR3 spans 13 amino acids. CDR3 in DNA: TGTGCCAGCTCCTCTGGGGGCAATCAGCCCCAGCATTTT. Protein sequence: CASSSGGNQPQHF.

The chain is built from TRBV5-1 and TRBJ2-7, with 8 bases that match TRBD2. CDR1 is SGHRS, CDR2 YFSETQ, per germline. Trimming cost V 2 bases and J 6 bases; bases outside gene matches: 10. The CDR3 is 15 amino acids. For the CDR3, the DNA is TGCGCCAGCAGCTTCGGACTAGCACCTCTGGGCGAGCAGTACTTC. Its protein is CASSFGLAPLGEQYF.

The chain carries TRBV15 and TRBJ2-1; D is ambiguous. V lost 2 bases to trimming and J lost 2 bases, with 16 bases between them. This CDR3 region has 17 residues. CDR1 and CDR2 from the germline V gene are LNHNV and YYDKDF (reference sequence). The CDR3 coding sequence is TGTGCCACCAGCAGATACGCCGAGGAAATCCCCTACAATGAGCAGTTCTTC. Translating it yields CATSRYAEEIPYNEQFF.

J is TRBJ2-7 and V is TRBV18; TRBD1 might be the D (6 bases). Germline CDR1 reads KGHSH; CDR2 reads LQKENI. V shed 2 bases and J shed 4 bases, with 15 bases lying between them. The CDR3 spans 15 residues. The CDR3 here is CASSPGGQTRYEQYF. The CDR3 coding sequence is TGTGCCAGCTCACCAGGGGGCCAAACTCGATACGAGCAGTACTTC. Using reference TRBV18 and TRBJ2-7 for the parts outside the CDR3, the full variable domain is NAGVMQNPRHLVRRRGQEARLRCSPMKGHSHVYWYRQLPEEGLKFMVYLQKENIIDESGMPKERFSAEFPKEGPSILRIQQVVRGDSAAYFCASSPGGQTRYEQYFGPGTRLTVT.

This CDR3 reads CASSQEDPGDSYTEAFF. The DNA for the CDR3 is TGCGCCAGCAGCCAAGAGGACCCGGGGGACTCCTACACTGAAGCTTTCTTT. The chain has TRBV4-1 and TRBJ1-1, with D possibly being TRBD1 (5 bases). V was shortened by 0 bases and J by 3 bases, with 17 bases between the two germline ends. There are 17 residues in the CDR3. The germline gives CDR1 MGHRA, CDR2 YSYEKL.

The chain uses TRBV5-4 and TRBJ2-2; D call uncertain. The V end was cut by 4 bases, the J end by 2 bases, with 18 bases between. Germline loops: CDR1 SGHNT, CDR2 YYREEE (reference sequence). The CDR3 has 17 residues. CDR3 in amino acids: CASSHMGPPLNTGELFF. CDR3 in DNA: TGTGCCAGCAGCCACATGGGTCCACCCCTCAACACCGGGGAGCTGTTTTTT.

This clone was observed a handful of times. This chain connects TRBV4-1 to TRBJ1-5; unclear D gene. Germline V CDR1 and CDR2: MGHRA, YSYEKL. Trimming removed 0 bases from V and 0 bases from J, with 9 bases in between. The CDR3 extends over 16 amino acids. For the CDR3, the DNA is TGCGCCAGCAGCCAAGAATTCCCAAATAGCAATCAGCCCCAGCATTTT. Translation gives CASSQEFPNSNQPQHF.

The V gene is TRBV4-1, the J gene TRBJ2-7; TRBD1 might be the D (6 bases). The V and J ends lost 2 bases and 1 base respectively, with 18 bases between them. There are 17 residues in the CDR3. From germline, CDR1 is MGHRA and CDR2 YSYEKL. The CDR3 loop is CASSQSIPGDASYEQYF. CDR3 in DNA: TGCGCCAGCAGCCAATCCATACCAGGGGACGCGTCCTACGAGCAGTACTTC.

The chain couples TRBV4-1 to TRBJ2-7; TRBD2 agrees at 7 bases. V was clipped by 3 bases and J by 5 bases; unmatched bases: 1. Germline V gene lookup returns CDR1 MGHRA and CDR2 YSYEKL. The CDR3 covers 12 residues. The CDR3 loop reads CASSQLADEQYF. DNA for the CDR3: TGCGCCAGCAGCCAGCTAGCGGACGAGCAGTACTTC.

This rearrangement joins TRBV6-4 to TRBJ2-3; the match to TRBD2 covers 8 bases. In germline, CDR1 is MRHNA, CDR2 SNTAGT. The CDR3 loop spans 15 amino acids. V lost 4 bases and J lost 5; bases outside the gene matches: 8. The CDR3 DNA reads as TGTGCCAGCAGTGTAACCGGGGGGGCTGGAGATACGCAGTATTTT. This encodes CASSVTGGAGDTQYF.

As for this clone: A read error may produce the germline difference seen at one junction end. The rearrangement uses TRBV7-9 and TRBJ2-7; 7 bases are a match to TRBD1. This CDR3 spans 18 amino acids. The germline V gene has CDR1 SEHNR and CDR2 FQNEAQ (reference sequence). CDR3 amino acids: CASSRAGTVTKGVYEQHF. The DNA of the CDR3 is TGTGCCAGCAGCCGCGCTGGGACAGTAACTAAAGGGGTCTACGAGCAGCACTTC.

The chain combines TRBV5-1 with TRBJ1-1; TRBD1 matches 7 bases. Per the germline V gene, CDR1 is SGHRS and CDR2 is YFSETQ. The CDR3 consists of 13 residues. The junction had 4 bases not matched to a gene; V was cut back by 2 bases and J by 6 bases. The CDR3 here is CASSFGTASEAFF. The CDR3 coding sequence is TGCGCCAGCAGCTTTGGGACAGCATCTGAAGCTTTCTTT. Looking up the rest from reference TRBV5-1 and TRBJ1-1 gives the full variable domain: KAGVTQTPRYLIKTRGQQVTLSCSPISGHRSVSWYQQTPGQGLQFLFEYFSETQRNKGNFPGRFSGRQFSNSRSEMNVSTLELGDSALYLCASSFGTASEAFFGQGTRLTVV.